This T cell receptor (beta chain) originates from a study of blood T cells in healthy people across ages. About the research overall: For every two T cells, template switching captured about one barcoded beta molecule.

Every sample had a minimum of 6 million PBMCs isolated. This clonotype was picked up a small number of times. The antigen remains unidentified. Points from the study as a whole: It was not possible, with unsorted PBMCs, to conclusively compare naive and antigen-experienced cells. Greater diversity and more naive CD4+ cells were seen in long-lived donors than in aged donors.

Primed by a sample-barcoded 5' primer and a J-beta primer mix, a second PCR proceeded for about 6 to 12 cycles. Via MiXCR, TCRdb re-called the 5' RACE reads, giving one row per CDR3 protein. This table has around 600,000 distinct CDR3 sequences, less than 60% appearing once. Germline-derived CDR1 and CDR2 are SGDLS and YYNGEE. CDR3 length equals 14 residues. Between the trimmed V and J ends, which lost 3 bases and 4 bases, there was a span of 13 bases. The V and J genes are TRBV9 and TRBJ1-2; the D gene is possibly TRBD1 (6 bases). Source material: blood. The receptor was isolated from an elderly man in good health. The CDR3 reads CASSADGGSYGYTF. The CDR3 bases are TGTGCCAGCAGCGCGGACGGGGGCTCCTATGGCTACACCTTC. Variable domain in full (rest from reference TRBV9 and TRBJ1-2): DSGVTQTPKHLITATGQRVTLRCSPRSGDLSVYWYQQSLDQGLQFLIQYYNGEERAKGNILERFSAQQFPDLHSELNLSSLELGDSALYFCASSADGGSYGYTFGSGTRLTVV.